The source of this T cell receptor beta chain is a study of tumor-infiltrating lymphocytes in localized non-small cell lung cancer. Study-level information: Tumor tissue and non-adjacent uninvolved lung came from each patient. Findings and limits, study-wide: Immunotypes IM1 and IM2 had similar TCR-derived T-cell fractions. Only some patients had TCR sequencing, depending on available tissue.

In regard to this clone: The antigen is not known. Distinct nucleotide sequences in the sample also encode this CDR3.

This CDR3 spans 14 amino acids. Germline V gene lookup returns CDR1 SGHAT and CDR2 FQNNGV. Deletions cut 0 bases from V and 4 bases from J, with 7 bases between. Here immunoSEQ multiplex PCR was the method, and the copy in TCRdb shows in-frame clones only, minus some. Found here are some 12,000 clones, 65% to 90% of them singletons; the top ten hold about 7.8%. V gene TRBV11-2 combines with J gene TRBJ1-3; D is possibly TRBD1 (5 bases). The origin of this receptor is a human donor with non-small cell lung cancer. The sequencing sample was made of uninvolved lung tissue not adjacent to the tumor. The CDR3 DNA reads TGTGCCAGCAGCTTAGAGAGACAGGGAAACACCATATATTTT. Its protein is CASSLERQGNTIYF.